These T cell receptor beta chains were read from a single sample in a study of cytomegalovirus exposure and HLA in healthy donors. Here immunoSEQ multiplex PCR was the method, and the copy in TCRdb shows in-frame clones only, minus some. The profile shows 90,000 to 140,000 clones, roughly 13% of them singletons. The sequencing input was PBMCs. The receptor set was obtained from a middle-aged man in good health and CMV-seropositive. Each CDR3 is given with its conserved first and last residue. A D gene is named only where the DNA matches it firmly. Size values are once, few and many counts, or a class for expanded clones, and some rows have none.

TRBV11-2	TRBD1	TRBJ1-2	15	few	TGTGCCAGCAGCTTGGACAGGACCAGACCCTATGGCTACACCTTC	CASSLDRTRPYGYTF
TRBV6-5	TRBD1	TRBJ1-5	15	NA	TGTGCCAGCAACTACGGGACAGGGGGCAATCAACCCCAGCATTTT	CASNYGTGGNQPQHF
TRBV5-1	TRBD2	TRBJ2-1	15	NA	TGCGCCAGCAGCCTACTAGCGGGAGGGTACAATGAGCAGTTCTTC	CASSLLAGGYNEQFF
TRBV7-2	TRBD2	TRBJ2-5	17	NA	TGTGCCAGCAGCTTAACCCTGGGACTAGCGGACGGGGAGACCCAGTACTTC	CASSLTLGLADGETQYF
TRBV27	NA	TRBJ2-1	19	few	TGTGCCAGCAGTTTATCGAGCCGAGGCGGGAACCTCGTTAACAATGAGCAGTTCTTC	CASSLSSRGGNLVNNEQFF
TRBV4-2	NA	TRBJ1-3	16	few	TGTGCCAGCAGCCAAGAAGCGGGGATCTCTGGAAACACCATATATTTT	CASSQEAGISGNTIYF
TRBV6-6	NA	TRBJ1-2	15	few	TGTGCCAGCAGTTCCTCCGGGGGGGGAACCTATGGCTACACCTTC	CASSSSGGGTYGYTF
TRBV7-8	NA	TRBJ2-5	13	few	TGTGCCAGCAGCTTAGCTAGACTGGAGACCCAGTACTTC	CASSLARLETQYF
TRBV5-1	NA	TRBJ2-7	15	few	TGCGCCAGCAGCATTACTGGTAGCGGCTCCTACGAGCAGTACTTC	CASSITGSGSYEQYF
TRBV7-9	TRBD1	TRBJ1-2	13	NA	TGTGCCAGTTCACAGGGGCCTGACTATGGCTACACCTTC	CASSQGPDYGYTF
TRBV29-1	TRBD1	TRBJ2-3	14	few	TGCAGCGTTGATTCCTGGGACAGTCCAGATACGCAGTATTTT	CSVDSWDSPDTQYF
TRBV4-2	TRBD2	TRBJ2-7	13	NA	TGTGCCAGCAGCCAAGCGGGAGGAACCGAGCAGTACTTC	CASSQAGGTEQYF
TRBV6-5	NA	TRBJ2-7	11	few	TGTGCCAGCAGCCGTAGTGGTGAGCAGTACTTC	CASSRSGEQYF
TRBV20-1	NA	TRBJ2-2	11	NA	TGCAGTGCTAGTAGATTCGGGGAGCTGTTTTTT	CSASRFGELFF
TRBV28	NA	TRBJ1-5	15	few	TGTGCCAGCAGTTTAACCTCCGGTAGCAATCAGCCCCAGCATTTT	CASSLTSGSNQPQHF
TRBV14	NA	TRBJ2-7	13	NA	TGTGCCAGCAGCCAATCACAGGGCTACGAGCAGTACTTC	CASSQSQGYEQYF
TRBV10-3	TRBD1	TRBJ1-2	13	few	TGTGCCATTGGGACAGGGGGCGGACTAGGCTACACCTTC	CAIGTGGGLGYTF
TRBV10-3	NA	TRBJ1-1	14	NA	TGTGCCATCAGTGCTATGGGCAGGGACACTGAAGCTTTCTTT	CAISAMGRDTEAFF
TRBV2	TRBD2	TRBJ2-3	15	few	TGTGCCAGCACTAGGACTAGCGGGAGAGCAGATACGCAGTATTTT	CASTRTSGRADTQYF
TRBV25-1	TRBD1	TRBJ2-5	14	few	TGTGCCAGCAGTGATCCAGGGGGCGATGAGACCCAGTACTTC	CASSDPGGDETQYF
TRBV30	TRBD1	TRBJ2-7	18	once	TGTGCCTGGAGCCCTAGTCACATAATCCCGACAGGGGCCTACGAGCAGTACTTC	CAWSPSHIIPTGAYEQYF
TRBV5-1	NA	TRBJ1-4	14	NA	TGCGCCAGCAGCACGGGTCAATTGGAGGAAAAACTGTTTTTT	CASSTGQLEEKLFF
TRBV29-1	TRBD2	TRBJ2-1	18	NA	TGCAGCGTTGAAGGATCCGGACTAGCGGGAGGGGACTACAATGAGCAGTTCTTC	CSVEGSGLAGGDYNEQFF
TRBV11-2	NA	TRBJ2-1	16	NA	TGTGCCAGCAGCTTAGTTAAAGGGGCGATCTACAATGAGCAGTTCTTC	CASSLVKGAIYNEQFF
TRBV29-1	NA	TRBJ2-7	12	NA	TGCAGCGCCAGCCCGGCGGATCGCGAGCAGTACTTC	CSASPADREQYF
TRBV5-1	TRBD2	TRBJ2-3	16	few	TGCGCCAGCAGCTCCGGACTAGCGGGAGGAACAGATACGCAGTATTTT	CASSSGLAGGTDTQYF
TRBV19	TRBD1	TRBJ2-1	13	NA	TGTGCCGTCGGGCCAGGGGGTGGTCATGAGCAGTTCTTC	CAVGPGGGHEQFF
TRBV30	NA	TRBJ1-4	13	NA	TGTGCCTCTATAAAGTCGACTAATGAAAAACTGTTTTTT	CASIKSTNEKLFF
TRBV10-3	NA	TRBJ2-5	14	few	TGTGCCATCAGTGAGTCGGAAGGGGCGGCGACCCAGTACTTC	CAISESEGAATQYF
TRBV4-1	NA	TRBJ2-1	16	NA	TGCGCCAGCAGCCAAGACTTCACGGGGACCTACAATGAGCAGTTCTTC	CASSQDFTGTYNEQFF
TRBV5-1	NA	TRBJ2-7	14	NA	TGCGCCAGCAGCTTGATAGGGGGTTCCTACGAGCAGTACTTC	CASSLIGGSYEQYF
TRBV7-2	NA	TRBJ2-1	13	few	TGTGCCAGCAGCTTTATTCAGGGCAATGAGCAGTTCTTC	CASSFIQGNEQFF
TRBV11-2	NA	TRBJ1-4	15	NA	TGTGCCAGCAGCTTAGGTCGGGGGTTAGGTGAAAAACTGTTTTTT	CASSLGRGLGEKLFF
TRBV6-5	NA	TRBJ1-1	12	NA	TGTGCCAGCAGTTACTGGGCAGGGGAAGCTTTCTTT	CASSYWAGEAFF
TRBV7-2	NA	TRBJ2-7	13	few	TGTGCCAGCAGTATGCCTGGCGGCGGCGAGCAGTACTTC	CASSMPGGGEQYF
TRBV29-1	TRBD1	TRBJ1-1	12	few	TGCAGCGTGGGGACAGTGAACACTGAAGCTTTCTTT	CSVGTVNTEAFF
TRBV29-1	TRBD2	TRBJ2-1	13	few	TGCAGCGTTGCTCTAGCGGGATTTGGTGAGCAGTTCTTC	CSVALAGFGEQFF
TRBV14	TRBD1	TRBJ2-7	13	NA	TGTGCCAGCAGTCAGGGGGCCGTTTACGAGCAGTACTTC	CASSQGAVYEQYF
TRBV2	TRBD1	TRBJ1-2	15	few	TGTGCCAGCAGCCCCACCGTGACAGGGGGCGTTCTCTACACCTTC	CASSPTVTGGVLYTF
TRBV5-1	TRBD2	TRBJ2-3	16	NA	TGCGCCAGCAGCTACTTTAGCGGGATCGGGGCAGATACGCAGTATTTT	CASSYFSGIGADTQYF